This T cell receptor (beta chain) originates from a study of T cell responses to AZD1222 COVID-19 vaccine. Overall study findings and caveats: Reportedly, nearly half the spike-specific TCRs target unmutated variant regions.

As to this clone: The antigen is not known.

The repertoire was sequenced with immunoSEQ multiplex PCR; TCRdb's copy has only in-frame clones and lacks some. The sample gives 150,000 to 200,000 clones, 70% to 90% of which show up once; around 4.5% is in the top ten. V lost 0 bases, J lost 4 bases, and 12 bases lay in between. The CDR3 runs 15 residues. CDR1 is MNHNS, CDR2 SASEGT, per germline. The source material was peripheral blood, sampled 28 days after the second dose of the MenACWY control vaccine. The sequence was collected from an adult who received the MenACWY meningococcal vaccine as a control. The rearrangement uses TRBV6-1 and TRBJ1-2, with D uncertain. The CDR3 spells CASSEAGWGGYGYTF. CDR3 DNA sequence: TGTGCCAGCAGTGAAGCAGGGTGGGGAGGCTATGGCTACACCTTC.